These 21 T cell receptor beta chains were all obtained from the same sample, sequenced in a study of blood T cell repertoires in COVID-19. This table comes from immunoSEQ multiplex PCR, and its TCRdb copy is limited to in-frame clones, with some not included. This sample has just under 250,000 clones, with around 86% found just once. The sequenced material came from peripheral blood. These receptors originate from a woman aged 30 to 39 who had recovered from COVID-19.

The chain links TRBV18 to TRBJ1-2; possible D gene TRBD1, 6 bases. This CDR3 region has 15 residues. CDR1 and CDR2 (germline): KGHSH, LQKENI. Between the trimmed V and J ends, which lost 4 bases and 6 bases, there was a span of 18 bases. The CDR3 spells CASSQWTVVLDGYTF. The CDR3 DNA sequence: TGTGCCAGCTCACAATGGACAGTTGTTTTGGATGGCTACACCTTC.

J is TRBJ2-5 and V is TRBV7-9, with 7 bases fitting TRBD2. CDR1 and CDR2 from the germline V gene are SEHNR and FQNEAQ (reference sequence). Trimming removed 4 bases from V and 4 bases from J; junction bases left unmatched: 3. The CDR3 length is 13 residues. This chain's CDR3 is CASSSRLAETQYF. CDR3 DNA sequence: TGTGCCAGCAGCTCTAGACTAGCAGAGACCCAGTACTTC.

The chain links TRBV12-3 or TRBV12-4 to TRBJ1-1; the D is unclear. The CDR3 has 13 residues. Trimming left V 7 bases short and J 0 bases short, with 9 bases between. The CDR3 sequence is CASTGTVNTEAFF. CDR3 in DNA: TGTGCCAGCACCGGAACAGTGAACACTGAAGCTTTCTTT.

The count of this clone is one. The chain carries TRBV12-3 or TRBV12-4 and TRBJ1-1; no firm D call. The CDR3 is 11 residues long. V lost 6 bases to trimming and J lost 1 base, with 3 bases between them. CDR3 DNA sequence: TGTGCCAGCAGCAGGAACACTGAAGCTTTCTTT. Translation gives CASSRNTEAFF.

The chain recombines TRBV3-1 (or the pseudogene TRBV3-2) with TRBJ2-3; D is undetermined. The CDR3 has 15 residues. Trimming left V 8 bases short and J 2 bases short, with 17 bases between. Germline assignment: CDR1 LGHDT and CDR2 YNNKEL (reference sequence). CDR3 nucleotides: TGTGCCAGCGCACCCACAGTTCAGCTCACAGATACGCAGTATTTT. Translating gives CASAPTVQLTDTQYF.

The V call is TRBV19, the J call TRBJ1-2, with 9 bases identical to TRBD1. The ends lost 5 bases at V and 4 bases at J; junction bases unmatched: 8. The CDR3 covers 15 residues. CDR1 and CDR2 from the germline V gene are LNHDA and SQIVND (reference sequence). The DNA of the CDR3 is TGTGCCAGTAGTTGGGTGGACAGGGGCTTCTATGGCTACACCTTC. Translating it yields CASSWVDRGFYGYTF.

The V gene is TRBV3-1 (or the pseudogene TRBV3-2), the J gene TRBJ1-2; 9 positions agree with TRBD1. The CDR3 spans 14 residues. V lost 7 bases to trimming and J lost 1 base; unmatched junction nucleotides: 4. Germline V CDR1 and CDR2: LGHDT, YNNKEL (reference sequence). Written as DNA, the CDR3 is TGTGCCAGCACCCGGACAGGGGATAACTATGGCTACACCTTC. Translated, it gives CASTRTGDNYGYTF.

The table lists this clone with a few counts. This sequence joins TRBV27 and TRBJ2-3, with TRBD1 as a possible D gene (6 bases). This CDR3 is built from 15 residues. The germline V and J ends were trimmed by 5 bases and 6 bases, with 18 bases remaining between them. Germline-derived CDR1 and CDR2 are MNHEY and SMNVEV (reference sequence). DNA of the CDR3: TGTGCCAGCAGTCCGGACCTCAACAGGGAGGATACGCAGTATTTT. This gives the protein CASSPDLNREDTQYF.

The chain combines TRBV24-1 with TRBJ1-1, with D perhaps TRBD1 (5 bases). CDR1 is KGHDR, CDR2 SFDVKD, per germline. Trimming stripped 7 bases from V and 4 bases from J, with 12 bases between. The CDR3 covers 13 residues. This CDR3 reads CATRDGGGTEAFF. The CDR3 DNA follows: TGTGCCACCAGGGATGGGGGGGGCACTGAAGCTTTCTTT.

This clone was seen a single time. The chain is built from TRBV3-1 (or the pseudogene TRBV3-2) and TRBJ1-4, with D unresolved. Trimming removed 3 bases at V and 4 bases at J, with 15 bases between. The CDR3 has 16 amino acids. The germline gives CDR1 LGHDT, CDR2 YNNKEL (reference sequence). The CDR3 DNA follows: TGTGCCAGCAGCCAGACGATTCCGGGAAGTAATGAAAAACTGTTTTTT. This codes for CASSQTIPGSNEKLFF.

The J gene is TRBJ2-5, the V gene TRBV4-1; D not certain. Trimming stripped 1 base from V and 5 bases from J, with 11 bases between. The germline V gene encodes CDR1 MGHRA and CDR2 YSYEKL. The CDR3 loop spans 14 amino acids. In DNA form, the CDR3 reads TGCGCCAGCAGCCAAGGAGGCCGGTACGAGACCCAGTACTTC. Translation gives CASSQGGRYETQYF.

The chain joins TRBV28 to TRBJ1-2, with TRBD1 matching 7 bases. This CDR3 is 14 amino acids long. Trimming cost V 7 bases and J 4 bases; bases outside gene matches: 9. CDR1 is MDHEN, CDR2 SYDVKM, per germline. The DNA of the CDR3 is TGTGCCAGCATTCCGGGACAGAACCTCTATGGCTACACCTTC. It specifies CASIPGQNLYGYTF.

V and J are TRBV19 and TRBJ1-5; 8 nucleotides line up with TRBD1. This CDR3 is 15 amino acids long. After removal of 4 bases from V and 6 bases from J, the junction contained 8 bases not matched to a gene. Germline CDR1 LNHDA, CDR2 SQIVND (reference sequence). The CDR3 DNA follows: TGTGCCAGTAGTAAATGGACAGGGTTAGTTCAGCCCCAGCATTTT. This encodes CASSKWTGLVQPQHF.

The chain is built from TRBV6-5 and TRBJ2-7, with 9 nucleotides matching TRBD2. With 4 bases clipped from V and 7 bases from J, the junction kept 11 bases outside the gene matches. This CDR3 region has 15 residues. The germline V gene encodes CDR1 MNHEY and CDR2 SVGAGI. In nucleotides, the CDR3 is TGTGCCAGCAGTTCGCAACGGCGGGGGGGAATAGAGCAGTACTTC. This translates into CASSSQRRGGIEQYF.

This clone was counted many times. The CDR3 loop reads CASSLDSGKTRFVQYF. The CDR3 DNA follows: TGTGCCAGCAGCTTAGACTCCGGGAAAACGAGGTTTGTGCAGTACTTC. The J gene is TRBJ2-7, the V gene TRBV7-9; a weak D match, TRBD2 (5 bases). The ends were cut back, 1 base at V and 9 bases at J, with 22 bases in the middle. This CDR3 is built from 16 residues. The germline V gene encodes CDR1 SEHNR and CDR2 FQNEAQ (reference sequence).

CDR3 nucleotide sequence: TGTGCCAGTAACTCGCTAGCGGGGGGGGAGCAGTTCTTC. Amino acids: CASNSLAGGEQFF. This chain joins TRBV19 and TRBJ2-1, with 12 bases identical to TRBD2. J gave up 10 bases and V 7 bases, and 5 bases lay outside the gene matches. In germline, CDR1 is LNHDA, CDR2 SQIVND (reference sequence). The CDR3 runs to 13 residues.

This chain links TRBV2 with TRBJ2-7; D not certain. Trimming removed 5 bases from V and 3 bases from J, with 8 bases in between. This CDR3 has 12 residues. Germline V CDR1 and CDR2: SNHLY, FYNNEI. Here the CDR3 DNA reads TGTGCCAGCAGTACTGATGACTACGAGCAGTACTTC. This translates into CASSTDDYEQYF.

CDR3 amino acids: CASNIWVGGENTEAFF. In DNA form, the CDR3 reads TGTGCCAGCAACATATGGGTGGGGGGAGAGAACACTGAAGCTTTCTTT. The chain employs TRBV7-9 and TRBJ1-1; the D gene is possibly TRBD1 (5 bases). CDR3 length: 16 residues. Germline V gene data show CDR1 as SEHNR and CDR2 as FQNEAQ (reference sequence). V lost 7 bases and J 1 base, leaving 19 bases between the germline ends.

The rearrangement joins TRBV27 to TRBJ2-7; the D is unclear. The V end lost 2 bases, the J end lost 3 bases, and 8 bases lay between the germline ends. From germline, CDR1 is MNHEY and CDR2 SMNVEV (reference sequence). This CDR3 comprises 13 residues. As DNA, the CDR3 is TGTGCCAGCAGTTTACGGTCCAACTACGAGCAGTACTTC. This codes for CASSLRSNYEQYF.

This clone is a singleton in its sample. The rearrangement joins TRBV6-1 to TRBJ1-2; D unresolved. This CDR3 is built from 13 residues. Germline CDR1 is MNHNS and CDR2 is SASEGT. Trimming left V 2 bases short and J 7 bases short, with 11 bases between. CDR3 protein: CASSEPGGGGYTF. The DNA of the CDR3 is TGTGCCAGCAGTGAACCAGGTGGTGGTGGCTACACCTTC.

The rearrangement uses TRBV18 and TRBJ2-3; 7 bases map to TRBD2. Germline V gene data show CDR1 as KGHSH and CDR2 as LQKENI. Trimming took 3 bases from V and 4 from J; bases not matched to a gene: 7. There are 15 residues in the CDR3. The CDR3 nucleotides read TGTGCCAGCTCACCTTCTAGCGGACCTGCAGATACGCAGTATTTT. It translates to CASSPSSGPADTQYF.